Below, one T cell receptor beta chain is given with its context. Its antigen is currently unknown. Germline loops: CDR1 WNHNN, CDR2 SYGVQD (reference sequence). V shed 4 bases and J shed 0 bases, with 10 bases lying between them. The CDR3 spans 15 residues. Using immunoSEQ multiplex PCR, the repertoire was profiled, and TCRdb retains in-frame clones only, with some absent. Of around 270,000 clones in the sample, 90% to 95% are singletons; the top ten hold around 0.57%. The source of the sample is a study of T cell responses to AZD1222 COVID-19 vaccine. Study results and limitations: Donors were mostly white British, more females; clonal diversity possibly underestimated.

The origin of this receptor is an adult who received the AZD1222 COVID-19 vaccine. The specimen was peripheral blood, collected 28 days after the second AZD1222 dose. This sequence joins TRBV10-1 and TRBJ2-1; D is uncertain. The CDR3 spells CASSGSISSYNEQFF. CDR3 nucleotides: TGCGCCAGCAGTGGGAGCATAAGCTCCTACAATGAGCAGTTCTTC.